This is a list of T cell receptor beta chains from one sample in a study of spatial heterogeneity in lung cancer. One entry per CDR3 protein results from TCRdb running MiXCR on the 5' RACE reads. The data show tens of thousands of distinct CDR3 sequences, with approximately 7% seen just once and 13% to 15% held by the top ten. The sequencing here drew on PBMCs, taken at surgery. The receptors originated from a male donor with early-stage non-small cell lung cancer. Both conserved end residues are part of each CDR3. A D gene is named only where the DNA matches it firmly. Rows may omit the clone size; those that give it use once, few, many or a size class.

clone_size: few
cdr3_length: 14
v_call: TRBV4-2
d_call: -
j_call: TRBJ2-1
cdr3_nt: TGTGCCAGCAGCCTAGGGACACTTAACAATGAGCAGTTCTTC
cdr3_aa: CASSLGTLNNEQFF

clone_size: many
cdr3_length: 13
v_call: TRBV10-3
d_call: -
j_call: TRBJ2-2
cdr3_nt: TGTGCCATCACCCTTAGGGTCTCCGGGGAGCTGTTTTTT
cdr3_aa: CAITLRVSGELFF

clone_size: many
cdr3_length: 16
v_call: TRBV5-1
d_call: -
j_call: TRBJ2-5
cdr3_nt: TGCGCCAGCAGCTTGTCGGGGGGACAGCAAGTGGAGACCCAGTACTTC
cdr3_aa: CASSLSGGQQVETQYF

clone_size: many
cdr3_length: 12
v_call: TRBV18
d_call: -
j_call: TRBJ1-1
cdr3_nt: TGTGCCAGCGTGGGACAGAACACTGAAGCTTTCTTT
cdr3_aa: CASVGQNTEAFF

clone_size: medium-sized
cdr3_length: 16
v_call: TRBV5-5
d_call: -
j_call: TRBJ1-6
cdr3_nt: TGTGCCAGCAGTCATCCTCGACGGACCGATAATTCACCCCTCCACTTT
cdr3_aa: CASSHPRRTDNSPLHF

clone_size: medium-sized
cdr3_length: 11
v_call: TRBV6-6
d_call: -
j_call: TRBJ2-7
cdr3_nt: TGTGCCAGCTCTGGCTCCTACGAGCAGTACTTC
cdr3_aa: CASSGSYEQYF

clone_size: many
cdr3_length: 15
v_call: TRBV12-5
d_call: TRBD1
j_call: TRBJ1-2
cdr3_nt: TGTGCTAGTGGTTTGGTAGTCACACAGGGGATGGGCTACACCTTC
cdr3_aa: CASGLVVTQGMGYTF

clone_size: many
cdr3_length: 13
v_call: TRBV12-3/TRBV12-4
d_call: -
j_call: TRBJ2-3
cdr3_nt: TGTGCCAGCAGTTTGCCGGGGAGGGATACGCAGTATTTT
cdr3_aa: CASSLPGRDTQYF

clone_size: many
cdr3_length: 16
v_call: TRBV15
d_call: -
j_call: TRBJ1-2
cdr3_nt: TGTGCCACCAGCAGAGACGGGCCTTCTTCTAACTATGGCTACACCTTC
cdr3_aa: CATSRDGPSSNYGYTF

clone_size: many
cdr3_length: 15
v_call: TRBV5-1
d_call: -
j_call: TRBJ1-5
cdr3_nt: TGCGCCAGCAGCTTGGGGGGGCAGACTCCACAGCCCCAGCATTTT
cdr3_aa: CASSLGGQTPQPQHF

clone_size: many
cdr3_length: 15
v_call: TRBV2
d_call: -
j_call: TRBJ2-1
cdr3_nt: TGTGCCAGCAGTGAAGCCCCGAAGGGGTACAATGAGCAGTTCTTC
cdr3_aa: CASSEAPKGYNEQFF

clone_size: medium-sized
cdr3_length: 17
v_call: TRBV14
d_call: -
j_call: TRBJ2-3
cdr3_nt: TGTGCCAGCAGCCAGGCGAGGACCTTTCTTCTCACAGATACGCAGTATTTT
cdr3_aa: CASSQARTFLLTDTQYF

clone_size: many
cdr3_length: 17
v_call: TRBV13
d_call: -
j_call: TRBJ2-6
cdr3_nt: TGTGCCAGCAGCGGAGGGGGCAGAAGGCTTGGGGCCAACGTCCTGACTTTC
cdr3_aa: CASSGGGRRLGANVLTF

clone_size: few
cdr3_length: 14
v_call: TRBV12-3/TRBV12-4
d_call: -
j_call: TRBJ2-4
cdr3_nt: TGTGCCAGCAGGCTAGCCTATCCCAAAAACATTCAGTACTTC
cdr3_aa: CASRLAYPKNIQYF

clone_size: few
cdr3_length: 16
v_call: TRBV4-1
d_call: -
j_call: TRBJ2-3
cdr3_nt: TGCGCCAGCAGCCAAGGTGAGGGAGTGAGCACAGATACGCAGTATTTT
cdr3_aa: CASSQGEGVSTDTQYF

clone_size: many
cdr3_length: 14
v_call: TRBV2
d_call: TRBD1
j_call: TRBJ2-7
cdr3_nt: TGTGCCAGCCCCAGACAGGGTGGGGGCTACGAGCAGTACTTC
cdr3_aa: CASPRQGGGYEQYF

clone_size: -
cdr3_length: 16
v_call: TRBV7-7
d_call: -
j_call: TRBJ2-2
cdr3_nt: TGTGCTAGCAGCTTAGTTTGGACACCCAACACCGGGGAGCTGTTTTTT
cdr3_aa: CASSLVWTPNTGELFF

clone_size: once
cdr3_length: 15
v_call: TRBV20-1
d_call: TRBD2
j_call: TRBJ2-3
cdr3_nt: TGCAGTGCTAGAGATGGGCTAGCGGTCACAGATACGCAGTATTTT
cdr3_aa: CSARDGLAVTDTQYF

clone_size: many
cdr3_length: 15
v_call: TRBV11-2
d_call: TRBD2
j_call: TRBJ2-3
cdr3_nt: TGTGCCAGCAGCAAGTTTAGCGGGAGGGACAGTACGCAGTATTTT
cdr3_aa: CASSKFSGRDSTQYF

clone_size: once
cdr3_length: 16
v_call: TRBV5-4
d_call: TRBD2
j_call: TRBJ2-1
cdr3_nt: TGTGGCAGCAGCACCACGCGGGGGACCACCTACAATGAGCAGTTCTTC
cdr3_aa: CGSSTTRGTTYNEQFF

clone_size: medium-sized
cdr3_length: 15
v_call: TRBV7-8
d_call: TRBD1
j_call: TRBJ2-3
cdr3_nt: TGTGCCAGCAGCTTAGGGGGACAGGGGGCAGATACGCAGTATTTT
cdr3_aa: CASSLGGQGADTQYF

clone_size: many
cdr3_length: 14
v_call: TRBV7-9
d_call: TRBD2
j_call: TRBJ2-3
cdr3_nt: TGTGCCAGCAGCCTTAGCGGGAGGGTTGGTACGCAGTATTTT
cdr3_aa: CASSLSGRVGTQYF

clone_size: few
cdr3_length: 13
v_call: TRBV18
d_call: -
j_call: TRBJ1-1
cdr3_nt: TGTGCCAGCTCACCAATTGAGGTTACTGAAGCTTTCTTT
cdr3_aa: CASSPIEVTEAFF

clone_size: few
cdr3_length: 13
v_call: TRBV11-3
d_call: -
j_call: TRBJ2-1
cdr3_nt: TGTGCCAGCAGCCTTACCCGGGTCAATGAGCAGTTCTTC
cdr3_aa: CASSLTRVNEQFF

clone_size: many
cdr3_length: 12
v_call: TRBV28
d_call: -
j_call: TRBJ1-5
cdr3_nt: TGTGCCAGCAGTTTAGCAGGCCAGCCCCAGCATTTT
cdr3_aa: CASSLAGQPQHF

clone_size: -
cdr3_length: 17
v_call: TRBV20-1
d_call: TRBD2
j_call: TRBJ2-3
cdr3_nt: TGCAGTGCTAGAGATGGGGGGCTAGCGGGGGCCACAGATACGCAGTATTTT
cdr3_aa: CSARDGGLAGATDTQYF